The TCR beta chain under discussion was sequenced for a study of blood T cell repertoires in COVID-19. Study details: The analysed material was cDNA or gDNA that came from T cells, B-cell-depleted T cells, or PBMCs.

Participants had their cohort set by participant-reported clinical history. Here immunoSEQ multiplex PCR was the method, and the copy in TCRdb shows in-frame clones only, minus some. The sample records about 210,000 clones, approximately 90% being singletons. This CDR3 spans 14 amino acids. V was shortened by 7 bases and J by 3 bases, with 12 bases between the two germline ends. Germline loops: CDR1 SNHLY, CDR2 FYNNEI. The V gene is TRBV2, the J gene TRBJ1-4, with a possible D match to TRBD1 (6 bases). The sample taken for sequencing was PBMCs or T cells enriched from blood (not recorded which). This receptor was obtained from a man younger than 40 who had recovered from COVID-19. The CDR3 region has the DNA TGTGCCAGCATGAACGACAGGCCTAATGAAAAACTGTTTTTT. Translating gives CASMNDRPNEKLFF.